This is a list of T cell receptor beta chains from one sample in a study of T cells in localized non-small cell lung cancer. Method: immunoSEQ multiplex PCR; TCRdb's copy keeps in-frame clones and lacks some. Of almost 30,000 clones detected, around 90% appear once; the ten largest clones hold 10% to 15%. The sample consisted of peripheral blood, taken before any cancer treatment. The receptors were gathered from a female donor of 60 years or more with stage III squamous cell lung carcinoma. Each CDR3 is given with its conserved first and last residue. Each record gives: V gene, clone size, D gene, J gene, CDR3 protein, CDR3 DNA. A D gene is named only where the DNA matches it firmly. Size is stated for part of the rows, as once, few or many counts, or as a class when the clone is expanded.

>TRBV7-9|.|.|TRBJ2-3
CASSPLGSTDTQYF
TGTGCCAGCAGCCCCCTGGGTAGCACAGATACGCAGTATTTT
>TRBV15|.|.|TRBJ1-4
CATRVRGGPSTNEKLFF
TGTGCCACCAGAGTCAGGGGAGGGCCCTCAACTAATGAAAAACTGTTTTTT
>TRBV7-9|.|TRBD1|TRBJ2-2
CASSFRDSANTGELFF
TGTGCCAGCAGCTTCAGGGACAGCGCGAACACCGGGGAGCTGTTTTTT
>TRBV29-1|.|.|TRBJ2-6
CSVVASSGANVLTF
TGCAGCGTGGTTGCTTCCTCTGGGGCCAACGTCCTGACTTTC
>TRBV28|.|.|TRBJ1-2
CASSLVEKKGGYTF
TGTGCCAGCAGTTTAGTAGAAAAAAAAGGGGGCTACACCTTC
>TRBV28|.|.|TRBJ1-2
CASEMDLGYTF
TGTGCCAGCGAGATGGACCTCGGCTACACCTTC
>TRBV7-9|.|.|TRBJ1-1
CASSLTGGTEAFF
TGTGCCAGCAGCTTAACCGGGGGAACTGAAGCTTTCTTT
>TRBV12-2|.|.|TRBJ2-7
CASRYDNREVSYEQYF
TGTGCAAGTCGCTATGATAACAGGGAGGTCTCCTACGAGCAGTACTTC
>TRBV5-5|.|.|TRBJ2-2
CASSLELPPGELFF
TGTGCCAGCAGCTTGGAGCTACCCCCCGGGGAGCTGTTTTTT
>TRBV10-3|.|.|TRBJ2-7
CAISARDGHYEQYF
TGTGCCATCAGTGCCCGGGACGGCCACTACGAGCAGTACTTC
>TRBV28|.|.|TRBJ1-4
CASSLGDITTF
TGTGCCAGCAGTTTAGGTGACATTACGACTTTT
>TRBV5-1|.|TRBD1|TRBJ2-5
CASAGTAQETQYF
TGCGCCAGCGCCGGGACAGCGCAAGAGACCCAGTACTTC
>TRBV7-9|.|TRBD1|TRBJ1-6
CASSSTTGARNSPLHF
TGTGCCAGCAGCTCGACTACAGGGGCCCGGAATTCACCCCTCCACTTT
>TRBV19|.|.|TRBJ2-2
CASSMDRAGELFF
TGTGCCAGTAGTATGGATAGGGCCGGGGAGCTGTTTTTT
>TRBV5-8|few|.|TRBJ2-1
CASSRDTYNEQFF
TGTGCCAGCAGCCGGGACACCTACAATGAGCAGTTCTTC
>TRBV9|.|TRBD1|TRBJ1-1
CASSVFSVLTGGSEAFF
TGTGCCAGCAGCGTATTTAGTGTACTCACAGGGGGCTCTGAAGCTTTCTTT
>TRBV7-2|.|TRBD2|TRBJ2-6
CASSLRTSGISSGANVLTF
TGTGCCAGCAGCCTCAGGACTAGCGGGATTTCCTCTGGGGCCAACGTCCTGACTTTC
>TRBV27|.|.|TRBJ1-5
CASSLLQGSNQPQHF
TGTGCCAGCAGTTTATTGCAGGGAAGCAATCAGCCCCAGCATTTT
>TRBV28|.|TRBD2|TRBJ2-4
CASSSWRGATKNIQYF
TGTGCCAGCAGTTCATGGCGGGGGGCGACCAAAAACATTCAGTACTTC
>TRBV18|.|.|TRBJ2-7
CASSPDLNRAYEQYF
TGTGCCAGCTCACCCGACTTGAACAGAGCCTACGAGCAGTACTTC
>TRBV19|.|.|TRBJ1-2
CASNALFYGYTF
TGTGCCAGTAACGCCCTGTTCTATGGCTACACCTTC
>TRBV28|.|.|TRBJ2-7
CASNGGIGPYEQYF
TGTGCCAGCAATGGGGGCATAGGACCCTACGAGCAGTACTTC
>TRBV7-2|.|.|TRBJ2-7
CASSWTPIRSYEQYF
TGTGCCAGCAGCTGGACTCCAATACGCTCCTACGAGCAGTACTTC
>TRBV15|.|TRBD2|TRBJ2-7
CATSRVPAGVDEQYF
TGTGCCACCAGCAGAGTTCCAGCGGGAGTCGACGAGCAGTACTTC
>TRBV4-1|.|.|TRBJ2-7
CASSLTGHEQYF
TGCGCCAGCAGCCTAACCGGCCACGAGCAGTACTTC
>TRBV28|.|.|TRBJ2-4
CASSTKGDRLAKNIQYF
TGTGCCAGCAGTACGAAAGGAGACAGACTAGCCAAAAACATTCAGTACTTC
>TRBV27|.|.|TRBJ1-1
CASSLWGRGFAEAFF
TGTGCCAGCAGTTTATGGGGAAGGGGTTTTGCTGAAGCTTTCTTT
>TRBV27|.|TRBD1|TRBJ1-2
CASSLYFGTGQGNYGYTF
TGTGCCAGCAGTTTATATTTCGGGACGGGACAGGGGAACTATGGCTACACCTTC
>TRBV5-5|.|.|TRBJ1-1
CASSLEGPVTEAFF
TGTGCCAGCAGCTTAGAGGGGCCCGTCACTGAAGCTTTCTTT
>TRBV5-4|once|.|TRBJ1-2
CASSSGFPNYGYTF
TGTGCCAGCAGCTCAGGCTTCCCTAACTATGGCTACACCTTC
>TRBV6-4|.|TRBD1|TRBJ2-1
CASSSGTGETNEQFF
TGTGCCAGCAGTTCCGGGACAGGAGAGACCAATGAGCAGTTCTTC
>TRBV7-2|few|.|TRBJ2-2
CASSLRGELFF
TGTGCCAGCAGCTTGAGGGGGGAGCTGTTTTTT
>TRBV28|.|.|TRBJ2-1
CASSLGYNEQFF
TGTGCCAGCAGTTTAGGATACAATGAGCAGTTCTTC
>TRBV12-1|.|.|TRBJ1-4
CASSFAGATNEKLFF
TGTGCCAGCAGCTTTGCGGGAGCAACTAATGAAAAACTGTTTTTT
>TRBV7-9|.|TRBD1|TRBJ1-2
CASSLSERSTGGYGYTF
TGTGCCAGCAGCTTATCGGAGCGGTCGACAGGGGGGTATGGCTACACCTTC
>TRBV4-1|once|.|TRBJ1-2
CASRGGDYGYTF
TGCGCCTCCCGAGGAGGAGACTATGGCTACACCTTC
>TRBV5-8|.|.|TRBJ2-5
CASSLNFAGAQETQYF
TGTGCCAGCAGCTTGAACTTCGCGGGGGCCCAAGAGACCCAGTACTTC
>TRBV7-8|.|.|TRBJ2-5
CASSLSPGETQYF
TGTGCCAGCAGCTTAAGTCCGGGGGAGACCCAGTACTTC
>TRBV11-2|.|.|TRBJ1-2
CASSLGSGNYGYTF
TGTGCCAGCAGCTTAGGTTCCGGGAACTATGGCTACACCTTC
>TRBV9|.|.|TRBJ1-2
CASSGGEGSNYGYTF
TGTGCCAGCAGCGGGGGAGAGGGGAGTAACTATGGCTACACCTTC
>TRBV7-2|.|.|TRBJ2-7
CASSLDRNEQYF
TGTGCCAGCAGCTTAGATAGGAACGAGCAGTACTTC
>TRBV7-9|.|.|TRBJ1-3
CASSLGAGNTIYF
TGTGCCAGCAGCTTAGGGGCCGGAAACACCATATATTTT
>TRBV6-6|.|.|TRBJ1-2
CASSYRGAGYGYTF
TGTGCCAGCAGTTACCGGGGGGCAGGCTATGGCTACACCTTC
>TRBV2|.|.|TRBJ2-7
CASSEVQVRSYEQYF
TGTGCCAGCAGTGAAGTACAGGTACGCTCCTACGAGCAGTACTTC
>TRBV5-6|.|.|TRBJ1-3
CASSFRGPTSGNTIYF
TGTGCCAGCAGCTTCCGGGGGCCCACCTCTGGAAACACCATATATTTT
>TRBV5-6|once|TRBD1|TRBJ1-3
CASSLRTGLSGNTIYF
TGTGCCAGCAGCTTGAGGACAGGTCTCTCTGGAAACACCATATATTTT
>TRBV5-1|.|.|TRBJ1-1
CASFSQGNTEAFF
TGCGCCAGCTTTTCACAGGGAAACACTGAAGCTTTCTTT
>TRBV27|.|TRBD1|TRBJ1-2
CASSDREGYGYTF
TGTGCCAGCAGTGACAGGGAGGGTTATGGCTACACCTTC
>TRBV5-1|.|.|TRBJ1-1
CASSLTGRDTEAFF
TGCGCCAGCAGCTTGACGGGACGGGACACTGAAGCTTTCTTT
>TRBV6-5|.|TRBD1|TRBJ1-1
CASTDPRGRETEAFF
TGTGCCAGCACTGACCCAAGGGGGCGGGAGACTGAAGCTTTCTTT
>TRBV9|.|TRBD2|TRBJ2-5
CASSVVGRGETQYF
TGTGCCAGCAGCGTAGTAGGGCGGGGGGAGACCCAGTACTTC
>TRBV5-4|.|TRBD1|TRBJ1-1
CASSFEGAMNTEAFF
TGTGCCAGCAGCTTTGAGGGGGCAATGAACACTGAAGCTTTCTTT
>TRBV10-3|.|TRBD2|TRBJ2-3
CATSSYPGLRADTQYF
TGTGCCACCAGTTCGTATCCGGGACTACGGGCAGATACGCAGTATTTT
>TRBV19|.|.|TRBJ1-5
CASSARHGDNHQPQHF
TGTGCCAGTAGCGCCCGTCACGGAGACAACCATCAGCCCCAGCATTTT
>TRBV27|.|.|TRBJ2-1
CASSFVSILEEQFF
TGTGCCAGCAGTTTTGTGTCCATTCTTGAGGAGCAGTTCTTC
>TRBV5-1|few|TRBD2|TRBJ2-2
CASSPGGLAGSGTGELFF
TGCGCCAGCAGCCCGGGGGGACTAGCGGGATCGGGCACCGGGGAGCTGTTTTTT
>TRBV7-9|.|.|TRBJ1-2
CASSRGSTGGYTF
TGTGCCAGCAGCCGAGGTTCTACTGGGGGCTACACCTTC